Following are 29 T cell receptor beta chains from one sample sequenced in a study of T cell repertoires in cytomegalovirus infection. TCRdb recomputed calls from the reads with MiXCR, one row per CDR3 protein. This sample has hundreds of thousands of distinct CDR3 sequences, with roughly a quarter found just once. The sample was CD8+ T cells from PBMCs. These receptors all come from a human donor in good health (CMV status not recorded). Some clones in this sample may be carry-over from other donors' samples.

The gene calls are TRBV20-1 and TRBJ2-7, with D possibly TRBD2 on 5 matching bases. The CDR3 has 14 residues. Between the trimmed V and J ends, which lost 3 bases and 0 bases, there was a span of 12 bases. Germline V gene data show CDR1 as DFQATT and CDR2 as SNEGSKA (reference sequence). This CDR3 is CSARPRASSYEQYV. In DNA, the CDR3 is TGCAGTGCTAGGCCGCGGGCCAGCTCCTACGAGCAGTACGTC.

The rearrangement uses TRBV20-1 and TRBJ2-7, with D possibly called TRBD1 or TRBD2 (7 bases each). Germline-derived CDR1 and CDR2 are DFQATT and SNEGSKA (reference sequence). V gave up 2 bases and J gave up 6 bases, with 17 bases separating them. The CDR3 length is 14 residues. CDR3 DNA: TGCAGTGCTAGACTTGGGCAGGGGGGGGTCGAGCAGTACGTC. It encodes CSARLGQGGVEQYV.

The chain couples TRBV20-1 to TRBJ2-1, with 7 bases aligning to TRBD2. The ends lost 4 bases at V and 0 bases at J; junction bases unmatched: 6. Germline V lookup: CDR1 DFQATT, CDR2 SNEGSKA (reference sequence). The CDR3 length is 15 residues. The CDR3 loop reads CSAIQAGSSYNEQFF. CDR3 coding DNA: TGCAGTGCTATACAAGCGGGGTCCTCCTACAATGAGCAGTTCTTC.

A few counts support this clonotype. The chain couples TRBV7-9 to TRBJ2-2, with 7 positions matching TRBD1. The CDR3 extends over 15 amino acids. V lost 4 bases, J lost 6 bases, and 8 bases stayed unmatched. Germline V gene lookup returns CDR1 SEHNR and CDR2 FQNEAQ (reference sequence). The CDR3 DNA sequence: TGTGCCAGCAGCTCTGACAGGGTGCGCGCCGGGGAGCTGTTTTTT. Its translation: CASSSDRVRAGELFF.

This clonotype was seen repeatedly, ten times or more. The V gene is TRBV12-3 or TRBV12-4, the J gene TRBJ1-5; perhaps TRBD1 as D (5 bases). Trimming stripped 1 base from V and 6 bases from J, with 7 bases between. The CDR3 runs 13 residues. The CDR3 nucleotides are TGTGCCAGCAGTTTAGGCAGGGTTCAGCCCCAGCATTTT. Protein product: CASSLGRVQPQHF.

In regard to this clonotype: A read error may be the cause here, since a much bigger clone is one base away. The chain employs TRBV2 and TRBJ1-2; 7 bases map to TRBD1. The junction had 9 bases not matched to a gene; V was cut back by 2 bases and J by 6 bases. Germline assignment: CDR1 SNHLY and CDR2 FYNNEI. The CDR3 spans 15 residues. CDR3 sequence (DNA): TGTGCCAGCAGTGAAAGGGAGACAGGGTTTGATGGCTACACCTTC. This codes for CASSERETGFDGYTF.

The chain carries TRBV3-1 and TRBJ1-1, with a weak D call TRBD1 (5 bases). There are 15 residues in the CDR3. Trimming took 4 bases from V and 7 from J, leaving 19 bases between them. The V gene's germline CDR1 is LGHDT and CDR2 YNNKEL (reference sequence). The CDR3 region has the DNA TGTGCCAGCAGCCCTCCAAGAGGGGTTGGTCATGAAGCTTTCTTT. Protein sequence: CASSPPRGVGHEAFF.

J is TRBJ1-1 and V is TRBV23-1; no firm D call. TRBV23-1 is labeled an ORF, and its function is uncertain. This CDR3 has 12 residues. The V end lost 10 bases, the J end lost 0 bases, and 9 bases lay between the germline ends. CDR3 amino acids: CAKEAMNTEAFF. The CDR3 DNA reads TGCGCCAAGGAGGCCATGAACACTGAAGCTTTCTTT.

This clonotype has only one observation. At one end, the junction sequence differs from germline, possibly due to a read error. The DNA for the CDR3 is TGTGCCAGCAGTTTATATGAAGGGAACCCTGAAGCTTTCTTT. Translation gives CASSLYEGNPEAFF. The chain joins TRBV28 to TRBJ1-1, with no clear D. The CDR3 runs 14 residues. CDR1 is MDHEN, CDR2 SYDVKM, per germline.

This clonotype was counted between two and nine times. J is TRBJ1-1 and V is TRBV20-1; D might be TRBD1 (5 bases). Germline V CDR1 and CDR2: DFQATT, SNEGSKA (reference sequence). The V end was cut by 6 bases, the J end by 3 bases, with 26 bases between. The CDR3 is 17 residues long. CDR3 coding DNA: TGCAGTGCCGCACCCCCCCCGGGACCCCCGGGAGACACTGAAGCTTTCTTT. It codes for CSAAPPPGPPGDTEAFF.

J is TRBJ1-1 and V is TRBV29-1; 9 positions match TRBD1. The CDR3 loop spans 13 amino acids. V shed 6 bases and J 6 bases; nucleotides not matched to a gene: 8. Germline V gives CDR1 SQVTM, CDR2 ANQGSEA. For the CDR3, the DNA is TGCAGCGTCTCGGACAGGGGATTAGCTGAAGCTTTCTTT. This gives the protein CSVSDRGLAEAFF.

The V call is TRBV10-3, the J call TRBJ2-3; 8 nucleotides align to TRBD2. This CDR3 contains 15 residues. Losses at the gene ends were 8 bases for V and 6 bases for J; bases not matched to a gene: 13. CDR1 is ENHRY, CDR2 SYGVKD, per germline. CDR3 region: CAIRDTRGAEDTQYF. As DNA, the CDR3 is TGTGCCATCCGAGACACGCGGGGGGCCGAGGATACGCAGTATTTT.

This clonotype was picked up a small number of times. This sequence joins TRBV28 and TRBJ2-1; D call uncertain. Trimming pared 5 bases from V and 0 bases from J, leaving 23 bases between. CDR1 is MDHEN and CDR2 is SYDVKM in the germline V gene. This CDR3 comprises 19 residues. Here the CDR3 DNA reads TGTGCCAGCAGTCTCCCTGACGCCACACCAATCAGCTCCTACAATGAGCAGTTCTTC. This gives the protein CASSLPDATPISSYNEQFF.

This clonotype has just a few counts. The rearrangement joins TRBV7-9 to TRBJ2-1; tentative D call: TRBD1 (5 bases). Trimming shortened V by 7 bases and J by 4 bases, and 14 bases separated the two germline ends. This CDR3 is built from 14 residues. The germline gives CDR1 SEHNR, CDR2 FQNEAQ (reference sequence). CDR3 sequence: CASTLNGAYNEQFF. For the CDR3, the DNA is TGTGCCAGCACCCTAAATGGGGCGTACAATGAGCAGTTCTTC.

The V gene is TRBV29-1, the J gene TRBJ2-1, with a possible D match to TRBD1 (6 bases). This CDR3 region has 14 residues. Between the trimmed V and J ends, which lost 3 bases and 5 bases, there was a span of 14 bases. Germline values: CDR1 SQVTM, CDR2 ANQGSEA. CDR3 nucleotides: TGCAGCGTTGAGGGGACCAGGGGAGACAATGAGCAGTTCTTC. Translated: CSVEGTRGDNEQFF.

This sequence joins TRBV4-1 and TRBJ1-5; D uncertain. The germline V gene has CDR1 MGHRA and CDR2 YSYEKL. There are 14 residues in the CDR3. Trimming shortened V by 4 bases and J by 3 bases, and 10 bases separated the two germline ends. CDR3 DNA sequence: TGCGCCAGCAGCCCTTATGGGCCCAATCAGCCCCAGCATTTT. Amino acids: CASSPYGPNQPQHF.

The chain couples TRBV24-1 to TRBJ2-5; 9 nucleotides align to TRBD2. Germline assignment: CDR1 KGHDR and CDR2 SFDVKD. The CDR3 consists of 17 residues. With V trimmed by 2 bases and J by 4 bases, 10 bases remained unmatched. For the CDR3, the DNA is TGTGCCACCAGTGATTCGGTTATGCGGGGGGGGGGAGAGACCCAGTACTTC. It codes for CATSDSVMRGGGETQYF.

Regarding this clonotype: This may stem from a read error, because a much larger clone lies one nucleotide away. This chain joins TRBV12-3 or TRBV12-4 and TRBJ1-1; no reliable D call. The CDR3 covers 12 residues. The DNA of the CDR3 is TGTGTCAGCACCCCCGCGGCGGGGTACGCTTTCTTT. It is translated as CVSTPAAGYAFF.

Turning to this clonotype: This may be a read error, as it is one base from a much larger clone. This chain uses TRBV7-6 with TRBJ2-3, with TRBD2 matching 9 bases. The CDR3 length is 14 residues. In germline, CDR1 is SGHVS, CDR2 FNYEAQ. The CDR3, as DNA: TGTGTCAGTATACTAGCGGGCGGCACAGATACGCAGTATTTT. Its translation is CVSILAGGTDTQYF.

J is TRBJ2-3 and V is TRBV7-9; possibly TRBD1 for D (6 bases). V gave up 4 bases and J gave up 3 bases, with 14 bases separating them. The CDR3 consists of 15 residues. Germline loops: CDR1 SEHNR, CDR2 FQNEAQ (reference sequence). CDR3 DNA sequence: TGTGCCAGCAGCTCCCGGACAGATTTTACAGATACGCAGTATTTT. Protein product: CASSSRTDFTDTQYF.

V usage is TRBV15 and J usage is TRBJ2-1; TRBD1 matches 9 bases. CDR3 length equals 16 residues. Trimming took 0 bases from V and 7 from J; bases not matched to a gene: 7. CDR1 and CDR2 (germline): LNHNV, YYDKDF (reference sequence). The CDR3 sequence: CATSREMTGGSNEQFF. The CDR3, as DNA: TGTGCCACCAGCAGAGAAATGACAGGGGGTTCGAATGAGCAGTTCTTC.

This clonotype was seen more than once but under ten times. The chain carries TRBV12-3 or TRBV12-4 and TRBJ1-1; no firm D call. Deletions cut 9 bases from V and 0 bases from J, with 8 bases between. The CDR3 has 12 amino acids. The chain's CDR3 is CASMGMNTEAFF. CDR3 bases: TGTGCCAGTATGGGTATGAACACTGAAGCTTTCTTT.

This clonotype was observed a handful of times. The chain has TRBV29-1 and TRBJ2-5; D remains unclear. The CDR3 extends over 17 amino acids. Trimming shortened V by 2 bases and J by 4 bases, and 23 bases separated the two germline ends. Germline lookup yields CDR1 SQVTM and CDR2 ANQGSEA. This CDR3 reads CSVEPLGLGRMVETQYF. CDR3 in DNA: TGCAGCGTTGAACCCCTAGGTCTCGGAAGGATGGTAGAGACCCAGTACTTC. The full variable domain, its missing parts supplied by reference TRBV29-1 and TRBJ2-5, is SAVISQKPSRDICQRGTSLTIQCQVDSQVTMMFWYRQQPGQSLTLIATANQGSEATYESGFVIDKFPISRPNLTFSTLTVSNMSPEDSSIYLCSVEPLGLGRMVETQYFGPGTRLLVL.

This clonotype was counted at least ten times. The rearrangement uses TRBV7-2 and TRBJ2-3; D is unclear. Deletions cut 4 bases from V and 3 bases from J, with 8 bases between. The V gene's germline CDR1 is SGHTA and CDR2 FQGNSA. This CDR3 has 13 amino acids. Here the CDR3 reads CASSSPLTDTQYF. In DNA form, the CDR3 reads TGTGCCAGCAGCTCTCCCCTTACAGATACGCAGTATTTT.

The chain combines TRBV13 with TRBJ2-7, with D perhaps matching TRBD1 (5 bases). Germline V gives CDR1 PRHDT, CDR2 FYEKMQ (reference sequence). The ends were cut back, 4 bases at V and 2 bases at J, with 15 bases in the middle. The CDR3 totals 15 residues. CDR3: CASSSRQIPTYEQYV. Here the CDR3 DNA reads TGTGCCAGCAGCTCCCGACAGATCCCGACCTACGAGCAGTACGTC.

This chain uses TRBV28 with TRBJ1-2, with 8 bases identical to TRBD1. Germline CDR1 MDHEN, CDR2 SYDVKM. V dropped 8 bases and J dropped 5; count of bases not matched to a gene: 7. This CDR3 is 13 amino acids long. The CDR3 DNA reads as TGTGCCAGCGACAGGGGTAGAGCTTATGGCTACACCTTC. Its protein is CASDRGRAYGYTF.

A few counts support this clonotype. The V gene is TRBV20-1, the J gene TRBJ2-1; 11 nucleotides align to TRBD2. Looked up from germline, CDR1 is DFQATT and CDR2 is SNEGSKA (reference sequence). The CDR3 totals 17 residues. V was pared by 5 bases and J by 0 bases, with 9 bases of the junction left unmatched. The CDR3 loop is CSAPGSGGASSYNEQFF. The CDR3 coding sequence is TGCAGTGCTCCGGGTAGCGGGGGGGCTAGCTCCTACAATGAGCAGTTCTTC.

The chain's CDR3 is CATSDLRSSYEQYV. In DNA form, the CDR3 reads TGTGCCACCAGTGATTTACGGTCATCCTACGAGCAGTACGTC. This sequence joins TRBV24-1 and TRBJ2-7; unclear D gene. In germline, CDR1 is KGHDR, CDR2 SFDVKD. The CDR3 spans 14 residues. Trimming pared 1 base from V and 1 base from J, leaving 7 bases between.

The V call is TRBV29-1, the J call TRBJ2-7; tentatively, D is TRBD1 or TRBD2 (6 bases each). The CDR3 totals 14 residues. Between the trimmed V and J ends, which lost 1 base and 5 bases, there was a span of 15 bases. Germline V gene lookup returns CDR1 SQVTM and CDR2 ANQGSEA. CDR3 amino acids: CSVEGPGGPHEQYV. For the CDR3, the DNA is TGCAGCGTTGAAGGCCCCGGGGGCCCCCACGAGCAGTACGTC.